This TCR beta chain is from a study of blood T cell repertoires in COVID-19. TCRdb keeps only in-frame clones here, not all; method: immunoSEQ multiplex PCR. Of hundreds of thousands of clones in the sample, 80% to 90% were seen once. The CDR3 runs 14 residues. Trimming took off 3 bases at V and 3 bases at J, with 11 bases between the two ends. Germline V gene data show CDR1 as WSHSY and CDR2 as SAAADI. The sample consisted of PBMCs or T cells enriched from blood (not recorded which). The chain combines TRBV10-2 with TRBJ1-2; tentatively, D is TRBD1 (6 bases). The clonotype comes from a man younger than 40 who had recovered from COVID-19. Written as DNA, the CDR3 is TGCGCCAGCAGTGACAGGGGCAGGTACTATGGCTACACCTTC. This encodes CASSDRGRYYGYTF.